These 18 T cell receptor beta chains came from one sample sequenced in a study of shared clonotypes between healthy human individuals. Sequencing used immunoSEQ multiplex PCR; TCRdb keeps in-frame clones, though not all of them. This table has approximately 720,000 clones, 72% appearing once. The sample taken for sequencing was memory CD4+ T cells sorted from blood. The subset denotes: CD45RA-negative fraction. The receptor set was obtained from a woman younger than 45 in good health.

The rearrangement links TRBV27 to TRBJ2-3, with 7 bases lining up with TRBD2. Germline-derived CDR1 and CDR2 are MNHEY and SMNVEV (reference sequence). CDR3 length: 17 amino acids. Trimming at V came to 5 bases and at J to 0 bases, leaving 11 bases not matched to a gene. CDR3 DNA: TGTGCCAGCAGTCCCCTCGCGTGGGAGGGAAGCACAGATACGCAGTATTTT. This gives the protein CASSPLAWEGSTDTQYF.

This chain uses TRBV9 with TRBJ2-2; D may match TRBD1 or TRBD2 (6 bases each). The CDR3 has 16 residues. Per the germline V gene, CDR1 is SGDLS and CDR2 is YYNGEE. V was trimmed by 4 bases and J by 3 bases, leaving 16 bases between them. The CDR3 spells CASSPRGLTDTGELFF. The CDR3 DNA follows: TGTGCCAGCAGCCCCCGGGGGCTTACGGACACCGGGGAGCTGTTTTTT.

CDR3: CASSPARQGPATWKLFF. CDR3 nucleotide sequence: TGTGCCAGCTCACCAGCCCGACAGGGGCCGGCGACCTGGAAACTGTTTTTT. The chain is built from TRBV18 and TRBJ1-4, with TRBD1 matching over 8 bases. Germline loops: CDR1 KGHSH, CDR2 LQKENI. The ends lost 2 bases at V and 11 bases at J; junction bases unmatched: 16. CDR3 length: 17 residues. Supplemented by reference TRBV18 and TRBJ1-4, the full variable domain reads NAGVMQNPRHLVRRRGQEARLRCSPMKGHSHVYWYRQLPEEGLKFMVYLQKENIIDESGMPKERFSAEFPKEGPSILRIQQVVRGDSAAYFCASSPARQGPATWKLFFGSGTQLSVL.

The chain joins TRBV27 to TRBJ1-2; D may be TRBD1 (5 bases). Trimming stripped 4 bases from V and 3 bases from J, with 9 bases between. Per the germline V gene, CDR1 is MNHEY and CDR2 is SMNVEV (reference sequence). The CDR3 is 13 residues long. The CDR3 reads CASSSTAHYGYTF. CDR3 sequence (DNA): TGTGCCAGCAGTTCGACAGCCCACTATGGCTACACCTTC.

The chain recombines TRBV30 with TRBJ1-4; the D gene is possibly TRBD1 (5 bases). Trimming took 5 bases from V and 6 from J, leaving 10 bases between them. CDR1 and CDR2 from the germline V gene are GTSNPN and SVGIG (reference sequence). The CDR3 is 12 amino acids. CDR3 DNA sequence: TGTGCCTGGTGCGGGACCGATGAAAAACTGTTTTTT. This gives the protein CAWCGTDEKLFF.

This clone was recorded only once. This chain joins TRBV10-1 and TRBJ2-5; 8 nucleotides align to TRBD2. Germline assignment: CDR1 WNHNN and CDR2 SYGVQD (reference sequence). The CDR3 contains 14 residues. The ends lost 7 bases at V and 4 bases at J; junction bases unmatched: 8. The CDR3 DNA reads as TGCGCCAGCACAAGCGGGGGCGCCGGAGAGACCCAGTACTTC. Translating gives CASTSGGAGETQYF.

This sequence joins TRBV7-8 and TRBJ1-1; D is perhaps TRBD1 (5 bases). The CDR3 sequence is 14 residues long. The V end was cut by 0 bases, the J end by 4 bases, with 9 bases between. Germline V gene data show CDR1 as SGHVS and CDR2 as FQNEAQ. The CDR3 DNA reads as TGTGCCAGCAGCTTAGCGAGGGGCAGCACTGAAGCTTTCTTT. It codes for CASSLARGSTEAFF.

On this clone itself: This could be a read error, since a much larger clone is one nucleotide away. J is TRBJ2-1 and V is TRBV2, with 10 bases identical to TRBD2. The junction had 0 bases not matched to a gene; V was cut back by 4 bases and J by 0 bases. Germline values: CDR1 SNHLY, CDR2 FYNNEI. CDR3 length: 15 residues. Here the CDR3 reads CASSASGGSYNEQFF. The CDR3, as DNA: TGTGCCAGCAGTGCTAGCGGGGGCTCCTACAATGAGCAGTTCTTC.

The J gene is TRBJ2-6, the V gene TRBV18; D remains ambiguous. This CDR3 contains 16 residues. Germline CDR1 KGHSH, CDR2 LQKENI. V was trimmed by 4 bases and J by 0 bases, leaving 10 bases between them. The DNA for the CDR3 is TGTGCCAGCTCACGTGCGCCTAGCTCTGGGGCCAACGTCCTGACTTTC. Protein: CASSRAPSSGANVLTF.

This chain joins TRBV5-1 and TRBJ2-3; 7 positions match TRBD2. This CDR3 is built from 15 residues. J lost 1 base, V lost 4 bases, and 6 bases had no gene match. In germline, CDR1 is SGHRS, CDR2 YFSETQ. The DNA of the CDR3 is TGCGCCAGCAGCCTCAGCGGGATCGGCACAGATACGCAGTATTTT. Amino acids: CASSLSGIGTDTQYF.

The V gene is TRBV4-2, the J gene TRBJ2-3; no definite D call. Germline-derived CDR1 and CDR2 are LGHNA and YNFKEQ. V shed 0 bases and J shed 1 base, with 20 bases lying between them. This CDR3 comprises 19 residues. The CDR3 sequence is CASSQDVPGLDLGTDTQYF. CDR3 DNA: TGTGCCAGCAGCCAAGATGTTCCGGGTTTGGATTTGGGCACAGATACGCAGTATTTT.

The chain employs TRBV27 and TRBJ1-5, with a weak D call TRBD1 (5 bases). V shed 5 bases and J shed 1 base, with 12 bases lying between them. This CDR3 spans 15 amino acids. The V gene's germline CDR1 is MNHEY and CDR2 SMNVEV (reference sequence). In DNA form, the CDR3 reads TGTGCCAGCAGTGCGGGGGACGTCAGCAATCAGCCCCAGCATTTT. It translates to CASSAGDVSNQPQHF.

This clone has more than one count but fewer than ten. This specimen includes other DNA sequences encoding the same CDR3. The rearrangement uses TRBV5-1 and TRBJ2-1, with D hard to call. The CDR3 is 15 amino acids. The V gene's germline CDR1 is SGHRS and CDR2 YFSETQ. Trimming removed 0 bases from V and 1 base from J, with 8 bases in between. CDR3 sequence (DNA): TGCGCCAGCAGCTTGGCCTCCGGTTCCTACAATGAGCAGTTCTTC. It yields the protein CASSLASGSYNEQFF.

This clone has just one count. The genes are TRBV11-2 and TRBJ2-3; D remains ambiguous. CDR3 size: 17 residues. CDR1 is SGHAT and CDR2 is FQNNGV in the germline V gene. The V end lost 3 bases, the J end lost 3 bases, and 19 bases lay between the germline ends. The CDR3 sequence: CASSFQTAGPGTDTQYF. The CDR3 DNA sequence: TGTGCCAGCAGCTTCCAAACCGCCGGGCCTGGGACAGATACGCAGTATTTT.

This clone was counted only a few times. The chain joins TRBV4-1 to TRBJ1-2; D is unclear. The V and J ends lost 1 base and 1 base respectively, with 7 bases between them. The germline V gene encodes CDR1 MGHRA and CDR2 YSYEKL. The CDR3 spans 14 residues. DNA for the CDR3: TGCGCCAGCAGCCAAGGTTGGGGTAACTATGGCTACACCTTC. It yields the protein CASSQGWGNYGYTF.

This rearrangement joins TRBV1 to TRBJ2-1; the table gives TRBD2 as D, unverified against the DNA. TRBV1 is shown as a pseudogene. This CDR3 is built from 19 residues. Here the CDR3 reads CTSSPIGTSGSSSYNEQFF. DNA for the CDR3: TGCACCAGCAGCCCCATCGGGACTAGCGGCTCGAGCTCCTACAATGAGCAGTTCTTC.

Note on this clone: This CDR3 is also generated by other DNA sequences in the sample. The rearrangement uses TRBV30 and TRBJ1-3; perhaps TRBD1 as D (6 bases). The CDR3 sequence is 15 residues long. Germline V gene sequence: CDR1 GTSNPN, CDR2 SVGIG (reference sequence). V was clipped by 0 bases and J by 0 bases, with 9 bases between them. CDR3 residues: CAWSVGQSSGNTIYF. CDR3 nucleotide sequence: TGTGCCTGGAGTGTTGGACAGAGCTCTGGAAACACCATATATTTT.

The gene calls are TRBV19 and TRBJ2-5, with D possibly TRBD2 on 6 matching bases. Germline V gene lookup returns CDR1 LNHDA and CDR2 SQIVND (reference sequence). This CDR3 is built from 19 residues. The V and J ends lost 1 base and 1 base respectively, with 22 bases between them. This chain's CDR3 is CASSIGNFRAGRGQETQYF. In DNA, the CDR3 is TGTGCCAGTAGTATAGGTAATTTTAGGGCGGGGAGAGGCCAAGAGACCCAGTACTTC. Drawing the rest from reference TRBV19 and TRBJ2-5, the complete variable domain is DGGITQSPKYLFRKEGQNVTLSCEQNLNHDAMYWYRQDPGQGLRLIYYSQIVNDFQKGDIAEGYSVSREKKESFPLTVTSAQKNPTAFYLCASSIGNFRAGRGQETQYFGPGTRLLVL.